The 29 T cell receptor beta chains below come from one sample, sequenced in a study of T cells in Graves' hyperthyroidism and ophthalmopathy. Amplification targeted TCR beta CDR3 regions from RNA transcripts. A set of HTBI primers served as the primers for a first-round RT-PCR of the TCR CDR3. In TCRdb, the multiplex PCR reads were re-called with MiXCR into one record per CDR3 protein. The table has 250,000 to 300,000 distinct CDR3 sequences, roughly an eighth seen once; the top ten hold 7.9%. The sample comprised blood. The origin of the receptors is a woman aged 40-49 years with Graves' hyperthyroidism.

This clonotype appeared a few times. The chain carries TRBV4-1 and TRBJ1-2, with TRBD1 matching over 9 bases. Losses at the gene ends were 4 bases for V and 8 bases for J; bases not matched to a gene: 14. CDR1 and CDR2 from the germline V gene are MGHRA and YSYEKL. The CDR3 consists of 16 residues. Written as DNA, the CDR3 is TGCGCCAGCAGCCGCGGGCGGGGACAGGGCCCTCCGGGCTACACCTTC. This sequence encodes CASSRGRGQGPPGYTF.

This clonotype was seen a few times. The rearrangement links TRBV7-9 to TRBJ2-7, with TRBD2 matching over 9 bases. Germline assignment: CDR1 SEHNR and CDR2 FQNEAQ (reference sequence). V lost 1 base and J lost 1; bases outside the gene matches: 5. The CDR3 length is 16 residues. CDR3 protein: CASSLGSGRSSYEQYF. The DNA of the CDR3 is TGTGCCAGCAGCTTAGGGAGCGGGAGGTCATCCTACGAGCAGTACTTC.

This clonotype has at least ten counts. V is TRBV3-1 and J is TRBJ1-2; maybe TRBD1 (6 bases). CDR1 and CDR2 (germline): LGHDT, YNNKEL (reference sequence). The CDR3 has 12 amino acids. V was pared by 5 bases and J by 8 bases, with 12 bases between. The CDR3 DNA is TGTGCCAGCAGCGGGCAGGGGCGCGGCTACACCTTC. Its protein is CASSGQGRGYTF.

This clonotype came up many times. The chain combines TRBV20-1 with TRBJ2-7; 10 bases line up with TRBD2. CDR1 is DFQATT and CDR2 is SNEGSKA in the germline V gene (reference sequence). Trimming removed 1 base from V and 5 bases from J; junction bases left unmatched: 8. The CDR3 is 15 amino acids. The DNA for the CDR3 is TGCAGTGCTAGAGGCGAGCTAGCGGGAGCTAACGAGCAGTACTTC. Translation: CSARGELAGANEQYF.

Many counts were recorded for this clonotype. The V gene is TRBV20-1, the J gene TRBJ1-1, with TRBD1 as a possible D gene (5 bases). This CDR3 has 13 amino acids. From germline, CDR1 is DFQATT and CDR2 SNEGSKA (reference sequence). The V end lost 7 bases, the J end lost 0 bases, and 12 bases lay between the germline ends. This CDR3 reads CSGSRQMNTEAFF. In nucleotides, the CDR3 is TGCAGTGGTTCTCGACAGATGAACACTGAAGCTTTCTTT.

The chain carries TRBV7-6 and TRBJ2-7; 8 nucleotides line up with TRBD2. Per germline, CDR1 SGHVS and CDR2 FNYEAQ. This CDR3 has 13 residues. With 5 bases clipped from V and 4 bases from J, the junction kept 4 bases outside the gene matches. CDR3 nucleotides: TGTGCCAGCAGCGCGGGGGGACCGTACGAGCAGTACTTC. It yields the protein CASSAGGPYEQYF. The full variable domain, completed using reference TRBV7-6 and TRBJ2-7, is GAGVSQSPRYKVTKRGQDVALRCDPISGHVSLYWYRQALGQGPEFLTYFNYEAQQDKSGLPNDRFSAERPEGSISTLTIQRTEQRDSAMYRCASSAGGPYEQYFGPGTRLTVT.

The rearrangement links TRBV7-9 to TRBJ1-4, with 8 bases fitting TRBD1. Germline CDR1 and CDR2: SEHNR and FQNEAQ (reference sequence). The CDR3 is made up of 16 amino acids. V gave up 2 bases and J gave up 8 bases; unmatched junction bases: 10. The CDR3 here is CASSLTKGAGGEKLFF. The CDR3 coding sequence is TGTGCCAGCAGCTTAACTAAGGGGGCAGGGGGCGAAAAACTGTTTTTT.

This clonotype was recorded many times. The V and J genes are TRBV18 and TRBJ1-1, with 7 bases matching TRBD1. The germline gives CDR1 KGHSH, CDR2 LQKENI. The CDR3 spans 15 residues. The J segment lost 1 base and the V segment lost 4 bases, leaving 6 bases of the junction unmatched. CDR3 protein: CASSRDSGPNTEAFF. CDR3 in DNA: TGTGCCAGCTCACGGGACAGCGGACCGAACACTGAAGCTTTCTTT.

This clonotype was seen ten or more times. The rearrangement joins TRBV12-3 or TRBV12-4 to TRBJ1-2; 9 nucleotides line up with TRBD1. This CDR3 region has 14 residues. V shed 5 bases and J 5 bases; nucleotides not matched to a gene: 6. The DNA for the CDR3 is TGTGCCAGCAGTCCCCTAGGGACAGGGTATGGCTACACCTTC. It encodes CASSPLGTGYGYTF.

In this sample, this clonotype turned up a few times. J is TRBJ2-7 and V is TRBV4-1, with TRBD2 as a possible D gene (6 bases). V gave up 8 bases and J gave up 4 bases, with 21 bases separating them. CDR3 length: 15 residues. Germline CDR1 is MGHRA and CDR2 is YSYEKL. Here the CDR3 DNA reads TGCGCCAGCTCTAGGACTTCGGGAGAAGTATACGAGCAGTACTTC. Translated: CASSRTSGEVYEQYF.

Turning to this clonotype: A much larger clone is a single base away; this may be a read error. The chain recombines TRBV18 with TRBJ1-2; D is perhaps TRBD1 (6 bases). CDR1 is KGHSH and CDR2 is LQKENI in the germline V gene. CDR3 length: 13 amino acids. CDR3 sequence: CASLPTGKVGYTF. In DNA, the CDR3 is TGTGCCAGCTTACCAACAGGGAAGGTTGGCTACACCTTC.

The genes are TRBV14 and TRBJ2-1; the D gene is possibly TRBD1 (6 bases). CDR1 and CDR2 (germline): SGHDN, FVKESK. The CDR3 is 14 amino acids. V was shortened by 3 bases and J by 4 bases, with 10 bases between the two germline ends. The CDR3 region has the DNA TGTGCCAGCAGCCAGGGGGCCGGTTACAATGAGCAGTTCTTC. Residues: CASSQGAGYNEQFF.

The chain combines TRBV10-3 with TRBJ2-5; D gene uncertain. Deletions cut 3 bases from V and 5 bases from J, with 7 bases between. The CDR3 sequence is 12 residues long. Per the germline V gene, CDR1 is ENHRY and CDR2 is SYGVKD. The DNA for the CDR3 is TGTGCCATCAGTGATAACAGCGAGACCCAGTACTTC. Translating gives CAISDNSETQYF.

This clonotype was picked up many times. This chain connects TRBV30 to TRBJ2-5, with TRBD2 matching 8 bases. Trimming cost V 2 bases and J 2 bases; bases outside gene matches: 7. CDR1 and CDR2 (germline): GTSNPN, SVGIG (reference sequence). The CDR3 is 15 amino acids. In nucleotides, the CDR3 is TGTGCCTGGAGTTGGGCGGGAGGACCTCAAGAGACCCAGTACTTC. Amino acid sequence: CAWSWAGGPQETQYF. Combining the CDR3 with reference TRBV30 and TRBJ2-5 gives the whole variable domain SQTIHQWPATLVQPVGSPLSLECTVEGTSNPNLYWYRQAAGRGLQLLFYSVGIGQISSEVPQNLSASRPQDRQFILSSKKLLLSDSGFYLCAWSWAGGPQETQYFGPGTRLLVL.

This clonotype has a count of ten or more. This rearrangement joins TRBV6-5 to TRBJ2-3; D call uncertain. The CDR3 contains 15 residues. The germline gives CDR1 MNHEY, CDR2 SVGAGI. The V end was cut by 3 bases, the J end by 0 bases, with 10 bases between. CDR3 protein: CASSYRATSTDTQYF. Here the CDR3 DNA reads TGTGCCAGCAGTTATAGGGCGACTAGCACAGATACGCAGTATTTT.

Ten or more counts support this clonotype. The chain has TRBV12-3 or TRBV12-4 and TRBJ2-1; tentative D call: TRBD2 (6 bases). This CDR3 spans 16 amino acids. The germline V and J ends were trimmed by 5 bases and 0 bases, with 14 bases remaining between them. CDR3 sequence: CASSPRLDGSYNEQFF. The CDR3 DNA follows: TGTGCCAGCAGTCCCCGACTAGACGGCTCCTACAATGAGCAGTTCTTC.

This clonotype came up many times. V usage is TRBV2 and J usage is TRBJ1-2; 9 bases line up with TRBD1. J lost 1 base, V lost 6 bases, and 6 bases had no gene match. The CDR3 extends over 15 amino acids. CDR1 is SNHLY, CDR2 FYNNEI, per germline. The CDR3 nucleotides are TGTGCCAGCAGGAAGGACAGGGGAGTTAACTATGGCTACACCTTC. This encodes CASRKDRGVNYGYTF. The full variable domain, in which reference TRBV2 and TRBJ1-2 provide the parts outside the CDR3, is EPEVTQTPSHQVTQMGQEVILRCVPISNHLYFYWYRQILGQKVEFLVSFYNNEISEKSEIFDDQFSVERPDGSNFTLKIRSTKLEDSAMYFCASRKDRGVNYGYTFGSGTRLTVV.

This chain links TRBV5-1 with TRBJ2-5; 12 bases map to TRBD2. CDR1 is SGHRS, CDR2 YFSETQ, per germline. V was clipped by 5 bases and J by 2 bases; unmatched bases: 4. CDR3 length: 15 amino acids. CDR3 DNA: TGCGCCAGCAGTAACGGACTAGCGGGACAAGAGACCCAGTACTTC. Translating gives CASSNGLAGQETQYF.

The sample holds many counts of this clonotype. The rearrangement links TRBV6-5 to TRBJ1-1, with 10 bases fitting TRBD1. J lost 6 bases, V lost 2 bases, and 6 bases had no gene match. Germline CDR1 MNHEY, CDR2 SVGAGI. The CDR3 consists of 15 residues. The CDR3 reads CASSYGGQGGAEAFF. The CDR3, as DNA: TGTGCCAGCAGTTACGGTGGACAGGGGGGTGCTGAAGCTTTCTTT.

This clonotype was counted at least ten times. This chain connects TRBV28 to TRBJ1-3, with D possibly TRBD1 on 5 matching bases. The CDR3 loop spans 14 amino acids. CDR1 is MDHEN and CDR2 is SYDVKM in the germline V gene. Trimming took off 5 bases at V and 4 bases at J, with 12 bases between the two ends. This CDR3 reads CASSPGDVGNTIYF. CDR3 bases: TGTGCCAGCAGTCCTGGGGACGTCGGAAACACCATATATTTT.

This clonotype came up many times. CDR3: CASSLSGGRNTGELFF. DNA for the CDR3: TGCGCCAGCAGCTTGTCGGGAGGGCGTAACACCGGGGAGCTGTTTTTT. The J gene is TRBJ2-2, the V gene TRBV5-1, with 8 bases lining up with TRBD2. The trim removed 1 base at V and 2 bases at J, leaving 4 bases unmatched. CDR1 is SGHRS and CDR2 is YFSETQ in the germline V gene. The CDR3 length is 16 residues.

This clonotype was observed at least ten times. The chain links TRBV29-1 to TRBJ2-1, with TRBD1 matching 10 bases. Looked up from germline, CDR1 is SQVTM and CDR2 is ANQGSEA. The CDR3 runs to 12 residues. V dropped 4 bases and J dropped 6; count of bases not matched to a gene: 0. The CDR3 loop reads CSVGQGANEQFF. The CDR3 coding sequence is TGCAGCGTTGGACAGGGGGCCAATGAGCAGTTCTTC.

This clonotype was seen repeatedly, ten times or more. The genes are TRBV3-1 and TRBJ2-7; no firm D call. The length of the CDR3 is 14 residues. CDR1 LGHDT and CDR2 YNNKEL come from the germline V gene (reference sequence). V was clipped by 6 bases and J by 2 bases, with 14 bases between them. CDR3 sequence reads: CASRSSDLPYEQYF. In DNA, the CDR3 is TGTGCCAGCAGGTCTTCGGACCTTCCCTACGAGCAGTACTTC.

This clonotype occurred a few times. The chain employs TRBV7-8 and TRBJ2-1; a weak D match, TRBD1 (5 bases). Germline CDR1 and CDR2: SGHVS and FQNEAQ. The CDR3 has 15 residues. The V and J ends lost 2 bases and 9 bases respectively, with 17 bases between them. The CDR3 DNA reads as TGTGCCAGCAGCTTATGGACACCACTCGCCAGTGAGCAGTTCTTC. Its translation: CASSLWTPLASEQFF.

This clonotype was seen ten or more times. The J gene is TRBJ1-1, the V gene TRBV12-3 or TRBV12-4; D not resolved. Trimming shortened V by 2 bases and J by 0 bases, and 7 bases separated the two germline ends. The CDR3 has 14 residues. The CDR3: CASSLIGVNTEAFF. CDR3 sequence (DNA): TGTGCCAGCAGTTTAATCGGAGTGAACACTGAAGCTTTCTTT.

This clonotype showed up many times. CDR3 nucleotides: TGTGCCATCAGTGAGAGGGGTGAAGCTTTCTTT. Its translation is CAISERGEAFF. This rearrangement joins TRBV10-3 to TRBJ1-1; maybe TRBD1 (5 bases). V lost 2 bases and J 7 bases, leaving 5 bases between the germline ends. The CDR3 is 11 residues long. CDR1 is ENHRY, CDR2 SYGVKD, per germline.

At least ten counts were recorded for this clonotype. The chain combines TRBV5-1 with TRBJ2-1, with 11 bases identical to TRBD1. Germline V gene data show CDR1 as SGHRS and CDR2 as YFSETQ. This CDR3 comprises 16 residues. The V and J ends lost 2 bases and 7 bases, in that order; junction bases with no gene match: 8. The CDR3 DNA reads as TGCGCCAGCAGCTTAACCAGCGGGACAGGGGGGAATGAGCAGTTCTTC. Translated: CASSLTSGTGGNEQFF.

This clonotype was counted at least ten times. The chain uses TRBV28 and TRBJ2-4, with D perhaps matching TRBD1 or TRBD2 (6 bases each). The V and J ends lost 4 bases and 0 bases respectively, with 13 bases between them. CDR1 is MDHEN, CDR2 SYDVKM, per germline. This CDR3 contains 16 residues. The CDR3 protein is CASSSQGRLAKNIQYF. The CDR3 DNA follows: TGTGCCAGCAGTTCCCAGGGGAGGCTAGCCAAAAACATTCAGTACTTC.

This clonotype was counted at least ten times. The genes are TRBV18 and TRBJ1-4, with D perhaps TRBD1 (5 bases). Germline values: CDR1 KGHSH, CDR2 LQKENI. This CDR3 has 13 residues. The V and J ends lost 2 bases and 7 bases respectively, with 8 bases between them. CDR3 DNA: TGTGCCAGCTCACCAATGGGGGGTGAAAAACTGTTTTTT. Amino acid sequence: CASSPMGGEKLFF.